This T cell receptor beta chain is from a study of cytomegalovirus exposure and HLA in healthy donors. Trimming took off 2 bases at V and 4 bases at J, with 14 bases between the two ends. This CDR3 has 15 amino acids. Per germline, CDR1 MNHNS and CDR2 SASEGT. Sequencing was performed with immunoSEQ multiplex PCR; in TCRdb, only in-frame clones are kept and a portion is missing. The data contain about 200,000 clones, around 80% of them singletons. The rearrangement uses TRBV6-1 and TRBJ1-2; D is unresolved. The TCR sequence derives from a woman aged 30 to 39 in good health and CMV-seronegative. Sequencing used PBMCs. The CDR3 reads CASSETVPPLYGYTF. CDR3 bases: TGTGCCAGCAGTGAAACGGTCCCCCCTCTCTATGGCTACACCTTC.